The TCR beta chain under discussion was sequenced for a study of graft-versus-host responses after intestinal transplantation. Whole-study context: Once they had received anti-thymocyte globulin induction, all recipients took tacrolimus and steroids for approximately three years.

The CDR3 has 15 amino acids. V shed 1 base, J shed 6 bases, and the junction held 7 bases outside the gene matches. Germline V gene sequence: CDR1 SGDLS, CDR2 YYNGEE. The table lists this clone with a few counts. Method: immunoSEQ multiplex PCR; TCRdb's copy keeps in-frame clones and lacks some. This sample has about 40,000 clones, with under 95% found just once. The sequence was obtained from a human patient who received an intestinal transplant, so some T cells may come from the graft donor. The specimen was PBMCs, collected approximately 310 days after intestinal transplant. The chain joins TRBV9 to TRBJ2-3; 8 positions match TRBD2. The CDR3 DNA follows: TGTGCCAGCAGCGTATCAGCGGGAGACTCCGATACGCAGTATTTT. Translating it yields CASSVSAGDSDTQYF.